This T cell receptor (beta chain) derives from a study of cytomegalovirus exposure and HLA in healthy donors. Study-wide findings and caveats: Indistinguishable V segments such as TRBV6-2 and TRBV6-3 were excluded.

PCR primers comprised 60 Vbeta and 13 Jbeta primers. As originally analysed: In a later analysis, approximately 80 million unique TCR beta chains included roughly 11 million shared by two or more donors. Some clones are missing from TCRdb's copy, which holds only in-frame ones; the method was immunoSEQ multiplex PCR. V and J calls and clone size are as listed in that table; D and trimming were resolved from the DNA. The sample consists of some 100,000 clones, roughly 84% of them appearing once. This CDR3 spans 13 amino acids. Germline-derived CDR1 and CDR2 are MDHEN and SYDVKM. Deletions cut 2 bases from V and 15 bases from J, with 16 bases between. Of note for this clone: Its antigen is not identified.

The V gene is TRBV28, the J gene TRBJ2-2, with a weak D call TRBD2 (6 bases). Sequenced: PBMCs. The source is a man aged 18 to 30 in good health and CMV-seronegative. CDR3 region: CASSLVAGLSLFF. DNA of the CDR3: TGTGCCAGCAGTTTAGTTGCGGGATTGTCGTTGTTTTTT.